This T cell receptor (beta chain) was identified in a study of beta chain features in type 1 diabetes (dated by TCRdb to the late 2010s). A note on the overall study: Patients and healthy donors did not differ in mean age, gender distribution, total cell number or subset yield. The study compared TCRB repertoires of sorted circulating CD4+ T cell subsets between recently diagnosed type 1 diabetes patients and matched healthy donors. Regulatory and stem cell-like memory subsets were obtained from only 8 patients and roughly 8 healthy donors, while naive and central memory subsets were obtained from all 30 or so donors. A total of roughly 98,000,000 sorted cells were examined across all samples, and RNA yield correlated strongly with the number of cells per subset.

Beyond this particular receptor, the publication reports: Type 1 diabetes patients showed a moderate but significant shortening of TCRB CDR3 length in all four CD4+ subsets. Naive, central memory and regulatory TCRB repertoires appeared to be more alike among patients than among healthy donors. At VDJ recombination sites, patients with type 1 diabetes made fewer insertions and deleted more nucleotides, a pattern implying thymic rearrangement abnormalities. Because cDNA was sequenced instead of genomic DNA, activated cells with high expression could be over-represented, although the groups did not differ in activation or CD3 levels. Because small numbers of individuals were included in the HLA sub-analyses, any influence of HLA type on TCRB rearrangement was left unresolved. PCR might favor shorter templates, but patient and control samples were amplified and corrected together, so any skew would affect both groups equally.

Each donor gave one peripheral blood draw, averaging around 0.11 L, which was collected into heparinised tubes. A BD FACSAria II and a panel including CD45RO, CCR7, CD25, CD127, CD95 and CD27 were used to sort naive, central memory, regulatory and stem cell-like memory CD4+ T cells. Purity was above 95% for every sorted population. Right away, PBMCs were isolated by Lymphoprep density gradient centrifugation and were stained directly, with no culture step. So that batch effects would be minimized, each experiment stained and sorted samples in pairs, pairing one healthy donor with one patient. Comments on this clone: No cognate antigen has been identified for it. No much larger clone exists at a distance of one base, and base qualities are not known.

The High Capacity cDNA Reverse Transcription Kit was used to reverse transcribe all of the isolated RNA, meaning that expressed TCRB transcripts were what got sequenced. Naive, central memory and regulatory T cell samples underwent deep immunoSEQ sequencing, averaging about 3.3 million total reads per sample. Sorted cells were lysed in RLT buffer, and RNA was extracted using DNase-treated RNeasy Micro or Mini kits according to cell number. Each cell subset was processed on its own to prevent cross-contamination, while patient and healthy donor samples were processed together. The immunoSEQ multiplex PCR was used to amplify TCRB sequences from cDNA, generating 87-bp fragments that spanned the CDR3 region. Amplicons were sequenced on the Illumina HiSeq platform. Per the authors' processing: Synthetic template baselines were used to correct PCR bias computationally, reads within Hamming distance 2 were collapsed together, and singletons that could not be merged were discarded. Reads were aligned against IMGT so that V, D and J genes, CDR3 length and insertions or deletions at six rearrangement sites could be assigned. Within each subset, clonotype counts were normalized to sorted cell number, after which true diversity and Gini coefficients were computed with the tcR R package. The overlap coefficient, calculated on TCRB nucleotide sequences, was used to measure repertoire sharing. Out-of-frame TCRB sequences from naive cells were analyzed as a proxy for the pre-selection repertoire. TCRdb's version of the immuneACCESS table is confined to in-frame rearrangements and falls short of the full clone set. An unresolved V gene accounts for under half of the shortfall where checked; the remainder is of unknown origin. For V, J and clone size, that table is used; D and trimming come from the DNA. This sample has hundreds of thousands of clones in its table, and around an eighth of those were observed once. 0.03% to 0.045% of the sample is taken by the ten largest.

This sequence originates from a man younger than 35 with type 1 diabetes. The sequencing input was naive CD4+ T cells from blood. Sample cell subset or site, as interpreted from the label and publication: true naive CD4+ T cells.

This receptor carries the CDR3 CASGREGDYEQYF. The DNA is TGTGCCAGCGGCCGCGAGGGGGACTACGAGCAGTACTTC. The rearrangement combines TRBV6-1 with TRBJ2-7; the D gene is possibly TRBD1, with 6 bases matching. Trimming removed 8 bases from V and 3 bases from J, leaving 14 bases between the germline ends. The cysteine opens and the phenylalanine closes a CDR3 of 13 amino acids. The entry retains the CDR3 DNA only, 39 bases that are in frame from base 1. CDR1 and CDR2 are drawn from the germline V gene: MNHNS, SASEGT.